Shown below are 5 T cell receptor beta chains from a single sample sequenced in a study of blood T cell repertoires in COVID-19. The table came from immunoSEQ multiplex PCR; TCRdb's copy has only in-frame clones and leaves some out. This table holds approximately 360,000 clones, around 86% found once. The sample taken for sequencing was PBMCs or T cells enriched from blood (not recorded which). These receptors all come from a woman in her forties or fifties who had recovered from COVID-19.

This chain uses TRBV7-9 with TRBJ1-1; D not certain. Trimming took off 5 bases at V and 2 bases at J, with 3 bases between the two ends. The germline V gene encodes CDR1 SEHNR and CDR2 FQNEAQ (reference sequence). This CDR3 has 11 amino acids. The CDR3 loop is CASSHNTEAFF. The CDR3 DNA is TGTGCCAGCAGCCATAACACTGAAGCTTTCTTT.

The chain carries TRBV18 and TRBJ2-2; D uncertain. The CDR3 covers 13 residues. CDR1 is KGHSH and CDR2 is LQKENI in the germline V gene. The V end lost 3 bases, the J end lost 6 bases, and 8 bases lay between the germline ends. The DNA for the CDR3 is TGTGCCAGCTCACCGGGTGGAGCCGGGGAGCTGTTTTTT. Translation: CASSPGGAGELFF.

This sequence joins TRBV7-9 and TRBJ2-1; 8 nucleotides match TRBD2. V gave up 3 bases and J gave up 10 bases; unmatched junction bases: 8. The CDR3 is made up of 14 amino acids. Germline-derived CDR1 and CDR2 are SEHNR and FQNEAQ (reference sequence). The CDR3 here is CASSLSSGPSEQFF. CDR3 sequence (DNA): TGTGCCAGCAGCTTGTCTAGCGGGCCCAGCGAGCAGTTCTTC.

A note on this clone: Additional DNA sequences in this sample encode the identical CDR3. V gene TRBV3-1 (or the pseudogene TRBV3-2) combines with J gene TRBJ2-1; 9 bases line up with TRBD2. This CDR3 contains 13 residues. Trimming at V came to 1 base and at J to 10 bases, leaving 2 bases not matched to a gene. CDR1 LGHDT and CDR2 YNNKEL come from the germline V gene (reference sequence). Written as DNA, the CDR3 is TGTGCCAGCAGCCAAGGGCTAGCGGGGGAGCAGTTCTTC. It translates to CASSQGLAGEQFF.

This chain uses TRBV5-8 with TRBJ1-3; a possible D gene is TRBD1 (5 bases). This CDR3 comprises 14 residues. With 4 bases removed from V and 3 bases from J, the gap between germline ends came to 11 bases. Per the germline V gene, CDR1 is SGHTS and CDR2 is YDEGEE. CDR3 in amino acids: CASSEQGFGNTIYF. CDR3 nucleotide sequence: TGTGCCAGCAGCGAGCAGGGTTTTGGAAACACCATATATTTT. Full variable domain (remainder filled in from reference TRBV5-8 and TRBJ1-3): EAGVTQSPTHLIKTRGQQATLRCSPISGHTSVYWYQQALGLGLQFLLWYDEGEERNRGNFPPRFSGRQFPNYSSELNVNALELEDSALYLCASSEQGFGNTIYFGEGSWLTVV.